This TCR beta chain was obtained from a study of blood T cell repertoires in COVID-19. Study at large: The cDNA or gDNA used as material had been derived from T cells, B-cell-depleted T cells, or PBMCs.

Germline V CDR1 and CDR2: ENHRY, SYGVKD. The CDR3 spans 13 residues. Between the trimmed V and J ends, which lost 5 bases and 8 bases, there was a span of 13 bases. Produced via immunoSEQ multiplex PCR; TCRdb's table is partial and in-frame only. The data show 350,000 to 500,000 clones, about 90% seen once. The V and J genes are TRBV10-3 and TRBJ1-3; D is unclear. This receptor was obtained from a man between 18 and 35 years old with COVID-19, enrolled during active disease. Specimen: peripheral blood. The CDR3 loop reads CAISQTLRDTIYF. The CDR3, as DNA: TGTGCCATCAGTCAGACGTTACGGGACACCATATATTTT.